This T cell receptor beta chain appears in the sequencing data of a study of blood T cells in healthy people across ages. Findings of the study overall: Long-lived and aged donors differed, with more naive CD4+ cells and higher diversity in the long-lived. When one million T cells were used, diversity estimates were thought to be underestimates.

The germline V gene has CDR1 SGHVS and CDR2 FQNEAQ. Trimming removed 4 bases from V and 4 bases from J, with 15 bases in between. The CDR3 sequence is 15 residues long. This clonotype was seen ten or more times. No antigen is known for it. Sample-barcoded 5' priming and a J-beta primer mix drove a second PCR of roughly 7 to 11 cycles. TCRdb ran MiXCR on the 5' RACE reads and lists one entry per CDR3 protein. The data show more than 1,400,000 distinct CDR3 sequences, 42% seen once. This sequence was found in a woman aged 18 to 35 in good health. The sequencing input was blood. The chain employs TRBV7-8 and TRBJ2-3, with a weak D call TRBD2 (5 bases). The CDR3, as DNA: TGTGCCAGCAGCTCCCGTCAGAGGGAATCAGATACGCAGTATTTT. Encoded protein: CASSSRQRESDTQYF.